The 28 T cell receptor beta chains listed next were all sequenced from one sample in a study of T-cell memory formation after mild COVID-19. TCRdb itself ran the 5' RACE reads through MiXCR, one entry per CDR3 protein. In the table there are about 150,000 distinct CDR3 sequences, 25% to 40% of which are singletons. Specimen: PBMCs or a T cell subset sorted from them (not recorded which). The receptors originated from an adult woman who had mild COVID-19 (a few samples of this study predate the infection). Cell type and time point are not known.

This chain connects TRBV7-9 to TRBJ2-1; D unresolved. V dropped 3 bases and J dropped 5 bases, with 5 bases sitting between them. The CDR3 contains 12 residues. Germline loops: CDR1 SEHNR, CDR2 FQNEAQ (reference sequence). Here the CDR3 reads CASSFYNNEQFF. CDR3 DNA: TGTGCCAGCAGCTTCTATAACAATGAGCAGTTCTTC.

There are a few counts of this clonotype. The chain joins TRBV7-8 to TRBJ1-1, with 7 bases matching TRBD1. Germline trimming cut 5 bases from V and 0 bases from J; bases unmatched to any gene: 9. Germline CDR1 SGHVS, CDR2 FQNEAQ. CDR3 length: 16 residues. CDR3 in DNA: TGTGCCAGCAGCAACAGACAGGGAACAATGAACACTGAAGCTTTCTTT. This sequence encodes CASSNRQGTMNTEAFF.

There are a few counts of this clonotype. This chain links TRBV4-1 with TRBJ2-5; D perhaps matches TRBD2 (5 bases). Trimming stripped 5 bases from V and 4 bases from J, with 11 bases between. This CDR3 is 13 amino acids long. Germline CDR1 is MGHRA and CDR2 is YSYEKL. Here the CDR3 DNA reads TGCGCCAGCAGCTGGCGAGGAGGAGAGACCCAGTACTTC. Translated, it gives CASSWRGGETQYF.

This clonotype occurred a few times. J is TRBJ2-7 and V is TRBV7-9; D unresolved. Germline V gene lookup returns CDR1 SEHNR and CDR2 FQNEAQ (reference sequence). The CDR3 has 13 amino acids. V gave up 3 bases and J gave up 6 bases, with 12 bases separating them. CDR3 in DNA: TGTGCCAGCAGCTTCCGGGCGTTCATCGAGCAGTACTTC. Its protein product is CASSFRAFIEQYF.

The gene calls are TRBV29-1 and TRBJ2-5, with a possible D match to TRBD2 (6 bases). CDR3 length: 14 residues. Per the germline V gene, CDR1 is SQVTM and CDR2 is ANQGSEA. Trimming left V 3 bases short and J 5 bases short, with 16 bases between. The CDR3 DNA reads as TGCAGCGTTGAGCTGGAGGGGAAATGGGAGACCCAGTACTTC. Residues: CSVELEGKWETQYF. Combining the CDR3 with reference TRBV29-1 and TRBJ2-5 gives the whole variable domain SAVISQKPSRDICQRGTSLTIQCQVDSQVTMMFWYRQQPGQSLTLIATANQGSEATYESGFVIDKFPISRPNLTFSTLTVSNMSPEDSSIYLCSVELEGKWETQYFGPGTRLLVL.

This clonotype appeared a few times. The chain employs TRBV27 and TRBJ1-1; no firm D call. Looked up from germline, CDR1 is MNHEY and CDR2 is SMNVEV (reference sequence). The CDR3 runs 13 residues. V shed 2 bases and J shed 4 bases, with 8 bases lying between them. CDR3 sequence reads: CASSLVYRTEAFF. DNA of the CDR3: TGTGCCAGCAGTTTAGTTTACCGCACTGAAGCTTTCTTT.

V and J are TRBV6-2 or TRBV6-3 and TRBJ2-7, with 8 bases identical to TRBD1. CDR3 length: 15 residues. Germline loops: CDR1 MNHEY, CDR2 SVGEGT. Germline trimming cut 6 bases from V and 4 bases from J; bases unmatched to any gene: 11. CDR3 DNA sequence: TGTGCCAGCAGCAAATCGACAGGGGCGGTTTACGAGCAGTACTTC. This codes for CASSKSTGAVYEQYF.

The chain has TRBV9 and TRBJ2-1; D tentatively fits TRBD1 or TRBD2 (5 bases each). Per the germline V gene, CDR1 is SGDLS and CDR2 is YYNGEE. Trimming left V 3 bases short and J 8 bases short, with 15 bases between. This CDR3 contains 14 residues. The CDR3 reads CASSASPLGDEQFF. The CDR3 nucleotides are TGTGCCAGCAGCGCTAGCCCCCTAGGGGATGAGCAGTTCTTC.

The chain couples TRBV15 to TRBJ2-7; D may be TRBD2 (5 bases). V was cut by 5 bases and J by 6 bases, with 14 bases left in between. Germline V gene sequence: CDR1 LNHNV, CDR2 YYDKDF (reference sequence). The length of the CDR3 is 13 residues. The CDR3 is CATSPERGGEQYF. For the CDR3, the DNA is TGTGCCACCAGCCCTGAAAGAGGAGGCGAGCAGTACTTC.

This clonotype came up a few times. The V and J genes are TRBV6-1 and TRBJ1-1; unclear D gene. Germline-derived CDR1 and CDR2 are MNHNS and SASEGT. The CDR3 sequence is 14 residues long. The V gene lost 4 bases and the J gene lost 11 bases, with 20 bases spanning the gap. CDR3: CASSVANPQRGAFF. The CDR3 coding sequence is TGTGCCAGCAGTGTCGCCAATCCCCAGAGAGGGGCTTTCTTT.

J is TRBJ2-7 and V is TRBV20-1; 9 bases map to TRBD1. CDR1 and CDR2 from the germline V gene are DFQATT and SNEGSKA (reference sequence). V lost 5 bases, J lost 0 bases, and 5 bases stayed unmatched. CDR3 length: 14 residues. Here the CDR3 reads CSAWGTGSSYEQYF. CDR3 nucleotide sequence: TGCAGTGCTTGGGGGACAGGGAGCTCCTACGAGCAGTACTTC.

The rearrangement links TRBV5-4 to TRBJ2-1, with 11 positions matching TRBD1. Per the germline V gene, CDR1 is SGHNT and CDR2 is YYREEE (reference sequence). CDR3 length: 15 residues. After removal of 1 base from V and 6 bases from J, the junction contained 3 bases not matched to a gene. In DNA, the CDR3 is TGTGCCAGCAGCTTGTTCGGGACAGGGGGCAATGAGCAGTTCTTC. It translates to CASSLFGTGGNEQFF. The whole variable domain, filled in from reference TRBV5-4 and TRBJ2-1, reads ETGVTQSPTHLIKTRGQQVTLRCSSQSGHNTVSWYQQALGQGPQFIFQYYREEENGRGNFPPRFSGLQFPNYSSELNVNALELDDSALYLCASSLFGTGGNEQFFGPGTRLTVL.

The chain joins TRBV18 to TRBJ1-1, with TRBD1 as a possible D gene (6 bases). Germline V CDR1 and CDR2: KGHSH, LQKENI. V was shortened by 2 bases and J by 5 bases, with 15 bases between the two germline ends. This CDR3 region has 15 residues. In DNA, the CDR3 is TGTGCCAGCTCACCATACCAGGGGTGGAGGACTGAAGCTTTCTTT. It specifies CASSPYQGWRTEAFF.

This chain connects TRBV2 to TRBJ2-5; 8 positions match TRBD1. V dropped 3 bases and J dropped 0; count of bases not matched to a gene: 3. The CDR3 contains 15 residues. The germline V gene has CDR1 SNHLY and CDR2 FYNNEI. The CDR3 protein is CASSDSGGDQETQYF. The CDR3 coding sequence is TGTGCCAGCAGTGATTCAGGGGGCGACCAAGAGACCCAGTACTTC.

The chain uses TRBV6-2 or TRBV6-3 and TRBJ2-6; D remains ambiguous. Trimming left V 6 bases short and J 2 bases short, with 14 bases between. CDR3 length: 16 amino acids. Germline lookup yields CDR1 MNHEY and CDR2 SVGEGT. CDR3 region: CASSREQLPGANVLTF. CDR3 nucleotide sequence: TGTGCCAGCAGCCGAGAACAACTTCCTGGGGCCAACGTCCTGACTTTC.

This clonotype turned up a few times. The rearrangement uses TRBV19 and TRBJ2-7; a weak D match, TRBD1 (6 bases). The CDR3 contains 16 residues. Deletions cut 3 bases from V and 0 bases from J, with 15 bases between. Germline V gives CDR1 LNHDA, CDR2 SQIVND (reference sequence). CDR3 coding DNA: TGTGCCAGTAGTATGGTGTTCGACAGGCTCTCCTACGAGCAGTACTTC. Translation gives CASSMVFDRLSYEQYF.

This rearrangement joins TRBV5-1 to TRBJ2-3; D possibly matches TRBD1 or TRBD2 (6 bases each). CDR3 length: 16 amino acids. Germline V gene lookup returns CDR1 SGHRS and CDR2 YFSETQ. V lost 1 base, J lost 0 bases, and 12 bases lay in between. The CDR3 here is CASSLSEGGSTDTQYF. CDR3 nucleotide sequence: TGCGCCAGCAGCTTGAGTGAGGGGGGTAGCACAGATACGCAGTATTTT. Together with reference TRBV5-1 and TRBJ2-3, the CDR3 gives the full variable domain: KAGVTQTPRYLIKTRGQQVTLSCSPISGHRSVSWYQQTPGQGLQFLFEYFSETQRNKGNFPGRFSGRQFSNSRSEMNVSTLELGDSALYLCASSLSEGGSTDTQYFGPGTRLTVL.

This chain connects TRBV4-1 to TRBJ2-3; 8 bases are a match to TRBD2. Germline values: CDR1 MGHRA, CDR2 YSYEKL. J gave up 6 bases and V 0 bases, and 8 bases lay outside the gene matches. This CDR3 comprises 16 residues. This CDR3 is CASSQDIGLAWDTQYF. The CDR3 DNA sequence: TGCGCCAGCAGCCAAGACATAGGACTAGCATGGGATACGCAGTATTTT.

This clonotype showed up just a few times. The chain employs TRBV29-1 and TRBJ2-7, with 8 bases matching TRBD2. CDR3 length equals 14 residues. In germline, CDR1 is SQVTM, CDR2 ANQGSEA. V trimming: 7 bases; J trimming: 3 bases; junction bases outside the gene matches: 11. The CDR3 here is CSAGARGGSYEQYF. As DNA, the CDR3 is TGCAGCGCTGGCGCCCGGGGGGGAAGCTACGAGCAGTACTTC.

The gene calls are TRBV7-9 and TRBJ1-2; D remains ambiguous. The germline V gene encodes CDR1 SEHNR and CDR2 FQNEAQ (reference sequence). V was cut by 4 bases and J by 8 bases, with 20 bases left in between. The CDR3 has 15 residues. CDR3 region: CASSSQTRGMGGYTF. In DNA, the CDR3 is TGTGCCAGCAGCTCCCAAACCCGAGGAATGGGCGGCTACACCTTC. Using reference TRBV7-9 and TRBJ1-2 for the parts outside the CDR3, the full variable domain is DTGVSQNPRHKITKRGQNVTFRCDPISEHNRLYWYRQTLGQGPEFLTYFQNEAQLEKSRLLSDRFSAERPKGSFSTLEIQRTEQGDSAMYLCASSSQTRGMGGYTFGSGTRLTVV.

This clonotype has a handful of counts. The V and J genes are TRBV6-5 and TRBJ2-1, with D possibly being TRBD1 (5 bases). V was pared by 7 bases and J by 7 bases, with 14 bases between. The CDR3 covers 13 residues. Germline loops: CDR1 MNHEY, CDR2 SVGAGI. In DNA form, the CDR3 reads TGTGCCAGCACCATAAGGGGTGGGAATGAGCAGTTCTTC. Residues: CASTIRGGNEQFF.

This clonotype was seen only a few times. The chain joins TRBV29-1 to TRBJ2-1, with 8 bases lining up with TRBD2. The CDR3 loop spans 15 amino acids. Looked up from germline, CDR1 is SQVTM and CDR2 is ANQGSEA. Trimming took 4 bases from V and 6 from J; bases not matched to a gene: 11. Here the CDR3 reads CSVVNSGAIRNEQFF. In nucleotides, the CDR3 is TGCAGCGTTGTTAATAGCGGGGCGATCCGCAATGAGCAGTTCTTC.

The rearrangement links TRBV20-1 to TRBJ2-7; 10 positions agree with TRBD1. J lost 7 bases, V lost 6 bases, and 15 bases had no gene match. This CDR3 comprises 15 residues. The germline CDR1 and CDR2 sequences are DFQATT and SNEGSKA (reference sequence). The DNA for the CDR3 is TGCAGTGCCCCGGGACAGGGGAAGCGGTTTGGGGAGCAGTACTTC. It codes for CSAPGQGKRFGEQYF.

V gene TRBV5-1 combines with J gene TRBJ2-5, with TRBD1 identical over 9 bases. The germline V gene has CDR1 SGHRS and CDR2 YFSETQ. The trim removed 4 bases at V and 5 bases at J, leaving 9 bases unmatched. CDR3 length equals 15 residues. Here the CDR3 DNA reads TGCGCCAGCAGCACAGGGACAGGGAGTATGGAGACCCAGTACTTC. It is translated as CASSTGTGSMETQYF.

This clonotype was picked up many times. The chain recombines TRBV7-9 with TRBJ2-3, with 8 bases matching TRBD2. CDR1 and CDR2 (germline): SEHNR, FQNEAQ (reference sequence). V was pared by 2 bases and J by 4 bases, with 2 bases of the junction left unmatched. The CDR3 totals 14 residues. CDR3 protein: CASSLTGGADTQYF. The CDR3 DNA reads as TGTGCCAGCAGCTTAACGGGGGGGGCAGATACGCAGTATTTT.

The chain recombines TRBV19 with TRBJ2-5; perhaps TRBD2 as D (5 bases). CDR3 length: 14 amino acids. V lost 3 bases and J lost 4, with 12 bases in between. The germline gives CDR1 LNHDA, CDR2 SQIVND (reference sequence). The DNA of the CDR3 is TGTGCCAGTAGTATGTGGAGGTCAGGAGAGACCCAGTACTTC. It translates to CASSMWRSGETQYF.

This chain joins TRBV30 and TRBJ2-1; no firm D call. The CDR3 totals 11 residues. Germline CDR1 GTSNPN, CDR2 SVGIG (reference sequence). V was clipped by 3 bases and J by 3 bases, with 3 bases between them. DNA of the CDR3: TGTGCCTGGAGGGTCTACAATGAGCAGTTCTTC. Its protein is CAWRVYNEQFF.

This clonotype was counted only a few times. The CDR3 DNA is TGTGCCAGCAACAGGGGGGAGCAGCCCCAGCATTTT. Its protein product is CASNRGEQPQHF. This chain links TRBV12-3 or TRBV12-4 with TRBJ1-5, with 8 bases aligning to TRBD1. The CDR3 runs 12 residues. After removal of 7 bases from V and 7 bases from J, the junction contained 3 bases not matched to a gene.